This T cell receptor (beta chain) was sequenced for a study of prognosis after radiotherapy for stage I lung cancer (dated by TCRdb to about 2021). Background on the whole study: About 20 stage I NSCLC patients were enrolled in Nanjing, China, between 2018 and January 2019. Peripheral blood TCR beta repertoires were profiled in stage I NSCLC patients before and after stereotactic body radiotherapy, and the repertoires were related to distant failure. The study included over 13 patients with newly diagnosed primary stage I lung tumors and five or six with oligometastatic NSCLC after surgical resection of the primary tumor. All patients were regarded as medically inoperable, because of comorbidities in 11 to 12 patients and refusal of surgery in six or seven patients. Under 15 patients had adenocarcinoma and seven had squamous cell carcinoma as the tumor histology. In every patient, SBRT was given without any concurrent therapy. After SBRT, distant metastases developed in about 20% of the 19 patients at a median of approximately seven months, while the remaining 15 patients had no significant progression. The cohort comprised under 15 men and six or seven women with a median age of roughly 75 years, ranging from about 50 to 84 years. SBRT was delivered in 3 to 5 fractions with a biologically effective dose of at least 100 Gy, and image-guided IMRT or VMAT was used for delivery. The study took one blood sample before SBRT and one after SBRT from each of 20 or so patients and sequenced all 38 samples. Broad study findings and their caveats: The study was limited by the small cohort and short follow-up, and independent validation of the study findings is required. A decrease in unique TCR clone counts was observed after SBRT (median roughly 10,000 before versus about 7,200 after; Wilcoxon paired P=0.011). Differences in TRBV and TRBJ usage frequencies by metastasis status were reportedly observed in two V genes at baseline and in nine V and two J genes after SBRT. None of the reported P values were adjusted for multiple comparisons. Post-SBRT Shannon entropy and its change from baseline were lower in patients who developed distant metastases; baseline Shannon entropy was not associated with metastases. No determination of tumor specificity was made for expanded TCR clones.

No patient had a history of other malignancies or prior chemotherapy or radiotherapy, and all had node-negative disease on CT and PET/CT. At each of the two time points, 5.5 to 6 milliliters of peripheral venous blood were collected into EDTA tubes. PBMCs were isolated by Ficoll-Paque Plus density-gradient centrifugation. Immediately after collection, samples were stored at -80 degrees C until analysis. The sample holds many counts of this clonotype. It lacks a known antigen. Base qualities are not provided; no much larger clone lies one nucleotide away. Two rounds of multiplex PCR were used to amplify the TCR beta CDR3 region from genomic DNA. The first PCR round used primers specific to each TRBV and TRBJ gene, with sequences filed in Chinese patent CN105087789A. Universal primers were used in the second PCR round. The Roche High Pure PCR Template Preparation Kit was used to extract genomic DNA from the frozen PBMCs. The libraries underwent paired-end sequencing with 151 bp reads on an Illumina HiSeq 3000. The source study handled its data this way. Raw reads lacking the multiplex PCR primer sequences were removed with CutAdapt. High-quality paired reads were merged into contigs with PEAR. TRB V, D and J gene segments were assigned to each contig with MiXCR by alignment to reference sequences. CDR3 sequences were clustered by base quality and sequence similarity to remove sequencing errors. Diversity was calculated as Shannon entropy divided by the natural log of the number of productive TCR sequences. Clonality was computed as one minus the ratio of Shannon entropy to the natural log of the number of unique clonotypes. Using the Youden index from ROC curves, the researchers picked the repertoire-metric cut-offs for progression-free survival, and all analyses were carried out in R 3.5.3. In TCRdb, the public reads were trimmed at Q25 with fastp and aligned with MiXCR, with productive beta chains retained. Each entry is one CDR3 protein sequence, shown with its most common DNA and genes. TCRdb, rather than the study authors, made the V and J calls. The sample table records fewer than 20,000 distinct CDR3 sequences; roughly 47% of these occur just once. The ten biggest clones cover 35% to 50% of the sample.

This clonotype was obtained from a donor aged 50 or older with non-small cell lung cancer. The input for sequencing was PBMCs, taken before or after stereotactic body radiation therapy (not recorded which).

The CDR3 region has the sequence CASSVAPRGGTTDTQYF. The DNA sequence is as follows: TGTGCCAGCAGCGTAGCTCCGCGGGGGGGCACCACAGATACGCAGTATTTT. Recombination connected TRBV9 to TRBJ2-3; 9 bases in the middle match TRBD2. From cysteine to phenylalanine, the CDR3 is 17 amino acids long. The kept DNA is CDR3 alone, 51 bases in frame from the first base. Per the germline V gene, SGDLS is the CDR1 and YYNGEE is the CDR2. Compared with germline, V lacks 0 bases and J lacks 2 bases; bases without a gene match: 7.